Following are 19 T cell receptor beta chains from one sample sequenced in a study of T cell repertoires in cytomegalovirus infection (dated by TCRdb to between 2017 and 2020). No antigen is known for these receptors. Sequencing instrument: Illumina HiSeq 1500. The public reads were quality trimmed at Q25 with fastp and then assembled into clones with MiXCR by TCRdb, keeping productive beta chains. Each CDR3 protein gets just one entry, which takes the most common genes and DNA from the rows behind it. The table for this sample lists some 800,000 distinct CDR3 sequences; about 31% of them were counted only once. Together, the top ten hold approximately 13% of the sample. The treatment or condition label, read with the paper, signifies: in vitro stimulation with specific CMV peptide epitopes to enrich CMV-specific T cells. Specimen: cultured CD8+ T cells from PBMCs, collected from culture after CMV antigen stimulation. These TCRs come from a human donor in good health (CMV status not recorded). Some clones in this sample may be carry-over from other donors' samples.

CDR3 sequence: CASSERGAGNTIYF. The CDR3 DNA follows: TGTGCCAGCAGTGAAAGGGGCGCTGGAAACACCATATATTTT. This chain joins TRBV2 and TRBJ1-3; tentatively, D is TRBD1 (5 bases). Germline lookup yields CDR1 SNHLY and CDR2 FYNNEI. Trimming stripped 2 bases from V and 2 bases from J, with 7 bases between. The CDR3 is made up of 14 amino acids.

V gene TRBV7-6 combines with J gene TRBJ2-2, with D possibly TRBD1 on 6 matching bases. Trimming pared 2 bases from V and 5 bases from J, leaving 18 bases between. CDR3 length: 17 residues. Germline V CDR1 and CDR2: SGHVS, FNYEAQ. The CDR3 bases are TGTGCCAGCAGCTTATATTCGAGAGGGGGTTCGACCGGGGAGCTGTTTTTT. Translation: CASSLYSRGGSTGELFF.

A few counts support this clonotype. The chain uses TRBV7-2 and TRBJ2-7; D is uncertain. This CDR3 region has 12 residues. Germline-derived CDR1 and CDR2 are SGHTA and FQGNSA. V was cut by 4 bases and J by 3 bases, with 7 bases left in between. CDR3 coding DNA: TGTGCCAGCAGCTCGAGATTCTACGAGCAGTACTTC. This encodes CASSSRFYEQYF.

Written as DNA, the CDR3 is TGTGCCAGCAGTTCCCTGGGAGGGGGCTATGGCTACACCTTC. Its protein is CASSSLGGGYGYTF. The chain carries TRBV6-6 and TRBJ1-2, with D perhaps matching TRBD1 (6 bases). Germline assignment: CDR1 MNHNY and CDR2 SVGAGI (reference sequence). The length of the CDR3 is 14 residues. V lost 4 bases, J lost 4 bases, and 13 bases lay in between.

The chain joins TRBV27 to TRBJ2-3; TRBD1 agrees at 7 bases. The CDR3 is made up of 15 amino acids. From germline, CDR1 is MNHEY and CDR2 SMNVEV (reference sequence). Germline trimming cut 7 bases from V and 0 bases from J; bases unmatched to any gene: 7. CDR3 nucleotide sequence: TGTGCCAGCACTCCTGGGACAGCTAGCACAGATACGCAGTATTTT. Its protein product is CASTPGTASTDTQYF.

The chain uses TRBV19 and TRBJ2-3; weak D call: TRBD2 (7 bases). CDR3 length equals 14 residues. The germline V gene encodes CDR1 LNHDA and CDR2 SQIVND (reference sequence). The germline V and J ends were trimmed by 7 bases and 5 bases, with 16 bases remaining between them. The CDR3 sequence is CASNPPGGGDTQYF. Here the CDR3 DNA reads TGTGCCAGTAACCCCCCGGGGGGCGGAGATACGCAGTATTTT.

The V call is TRBV4-3, the J call TRBJ1-4, with 9 bases identical to TRBD1. Germline V gene data show CDR1 as LGHNA and CDR2 as YSLEER. This CDR3 has 14 amino acids. V gave up 1 base and J gave up 10 bases; unmatched junction bases: 4. Written as DNA, the CDR3 is TGCGCCAGCAGCCAAGGACAGGGGGAAAGAAAACTGTTTTTT. Amino acid sequence: CASSQGQGERKLFF.

The J gene is TRBJ2-3, the V gene TRBV27; tentatively, D is TRBD1 (6 bases). This CDR3 is built from 16 residues. Trimming removed 3 bases from V and 7 bases from J, with 20 bases in between. Germline CDR1 MNHEY, CDR2 SMNVEV (reference sequence). CDR3 DNA: TGTGCCAGCAGTTTCCAAGGGGGTGAGCGGCCGAATACGCAGTATTTT. Translated: CASSFQGGERPNTQYF.

This clonotype was seen repeatedly, ten times or more. The V call is TRBV27, the J call TRBJ1-3; no clear D. V lost 3 bases, J lost 0 bases, and 3 bases lay in between. The CDR3 runs to 13 residues. Germline CDR1 MNHEY, CDR2 SMNVEV (reference sequence). CDR3: CASSLSSGNTIYF. The CDR3 DNA sequence: TGTGCCAGCAGTTTGTCCTCTGGAAACACCATATATTTT.

V and J are TRBV6-5 and TRBJ1-5; D is possibly TRBD1 (5 bases). The CDR3 extends over 14 amino acids. Per the germline V gene, CDR1 is MNHEY and CDR2 is SVGAGI. V gave up 4 bases and J gave up 3 bases, with 10 bases separating them. The CDR3 is CASSLTASNQPQHF. CDR3 in DNA: TGTGCCAGCAGTTTGACAGCTTCCAATCAGCCCCAGCATTTT.

This clonotype was seen a handful of times. The chain employs TRBV7-6 and TRBJ2-3; 9 nucleotides match TRBD2. V lost 2 bases, J lost 0 bases, and 3 bases stayed unmatched. The CDR3 extends over 16 amino acids. CDR1 is SGHVS, CDR2 FNYEAQ, per germline. CDR3 bases: TGTGCCAGCAGCTTACCGACTAGCGGAAGCACAGATACGCAGTATTTT. Protein: CASSLPTSGSTDTQYF.

This clonotype appeared a few times. The V and J genes are TRBV12-3 or TRBV12-4 and TRBJ2-1; D may be TRBD2 (7 bases). Between the trimmed V and J ends, which lost 5 bases and 4 bases, there was a span of 12 bases. The CDR3 runs 14 residues. CDR3 sequence (DNA): TGTGCCAGCAGTGAGGGGGGGCTGTACAATGAGCAGTTCTTC. Amino acid sequence: CASSEGGLYNEQFF.

The chain links TRBV29-1 to TRBJ1-1; maybe TRBD1 (5 bases). From germline, CDR1 is SQVTM and CDR2 ANQGSEA. The V and J ends lost 5 bases and 1 base respectively, with 11 bases between them. The CDR3 is 13 amino acids. This CDR3 is CSVYRTTNTEAFF. CDR3 nucleotides: TGCAGCGTTTATCGGACAACGAACACTGAAGCTTTCTTT.

This clonotype turned up a few times. This rearrangement joins TRBV5-5 to TRBJ1-1, with no clear D. CDR1 is SGHKS, CDR2 YYEKEE, per germline (reference sequence). V shed 0 bases and J shed 5 bases, with 11 bases lying between them. This CDR3 has 14 amino acids. CDR3 amino acids: CASSLGMGVTEAFF. The CDR3, as DNA: TGTGCCAGCAGCTTGGGTATGGGAGTGACTGAAGCTTTCTTT.

This clonotype came up a few times. This chain links TRBV7-2 with TRBJ2-3, with D tentatively TRBD2 (8 bases). The V gene's germline CDR1 is SGHTA and CDR2 FQGNSA. V lost 2 bases to trimming and J lost 2 bases, with 17 bases between them. This CDR3 has 17 residues. The CDR3 DNA follows: TGTGCCAGCAGCTTACCCCGGGAGGGGGCTAACACAGATACGCAGTATTTT. Protein product: CASSLPREGANTDTQYF.

This clonotype came up once. This chain links TRBV10-3 with TRBJ2-2; 8 bases align to TRBD1. This CDR3 is 15 amino acids long. Germline CDR1 reads ENHRY; CDR2 reads SYGVKD. Losses at the gene ends were 4 bases for V and 6 bases for J; bases not matched to a gene: 7. CDR3 sequence (DNA): TGTGCCATCAGTGCGGTGGACAGGGAGGCCGGGGAGCTGTTTTTT. Residues: CAISAVDREAGELFF.

The table lists this clonotype with a few counts. This chain joins TRBV6-1 and TRBJ2-7; D is possibly TRBD1 (5 bases). Germline V gene data show CDR1 as MNHNS and CDR2 as SASEGT. The CDR3 extends over 15 amino acids. With 8 bases removed from V and 7 bases from J, the gap between germline ends came to 24 bases. The CDR3 nucleotides read TGTGCCAGCGGGCCAACAAGGGGAAGCCACAGTGAGCAGTACGTC. Its protein is CASGPTRGSHSEQYV.

A few counts support this clonotype. The genes are TRBV29-1 and TRBJ2-4; D is perhaps TRBD1 (5 bases). The CDR3 is 13 amino acids. The germline V and J ends were trimmed by 3 bases and 0 bases, with 6 bases remaining between them. Germline V CDR1 and CDR2: SQVTM, ANQGSEA. CDR3 protein: CSVETVAKNIQYF. CDR3 nucleotide sequence: TGCAGCGTTGAGACAGTAGCCAAAAACATTCAGTACTTC.

V gene TRBV27 combines with J gene TRBJ1-2; 7 nucleotides line up with TRBD1. The CDR3 totals 15 residues. Germline V gene lookup returns CDR1 MNHEY and CDR2 SMNVEV (reference sequence). V was clipped by 2 bases and J by 4 bases; unmatched bases: 7. The CDR3 DNA reads as TGTGCCAGCAGTTTAAGGGGGGACAGATCCTATGGCTACACCTTC. Protein sequence: CASSLRGDRSYGYTF.